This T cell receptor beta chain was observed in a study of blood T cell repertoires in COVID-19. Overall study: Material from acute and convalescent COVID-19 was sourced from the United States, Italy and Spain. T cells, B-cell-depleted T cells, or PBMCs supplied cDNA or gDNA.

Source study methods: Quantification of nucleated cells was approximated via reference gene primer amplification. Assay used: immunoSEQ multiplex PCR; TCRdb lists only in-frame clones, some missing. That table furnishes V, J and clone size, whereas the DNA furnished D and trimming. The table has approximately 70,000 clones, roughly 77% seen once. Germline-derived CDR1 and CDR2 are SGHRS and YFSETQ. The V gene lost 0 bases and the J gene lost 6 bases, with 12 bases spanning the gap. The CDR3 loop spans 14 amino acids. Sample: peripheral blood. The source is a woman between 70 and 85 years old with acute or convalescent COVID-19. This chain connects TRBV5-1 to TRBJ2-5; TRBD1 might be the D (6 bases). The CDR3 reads CASSLEGELKTQYF. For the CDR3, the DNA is TGCGCCAGCAGCTTGGAGGGGGAATTGAAGACCCAGTACTTC.